Here is one T cell receptor (beta chain) with its context. Its specificity is unknown. These data belong to a study of T cell responses to AZD1222 COVID-19 vaccine. Findings and limits, study-wide: Clonal diversity may have been underestimated, and the donors were mostly white British, with more females than males.

This CDR3 is 13 amino acids long. The germline V gene encodes CDR1 SQVTM and CDR2 ANQGSEA. Trimming removed 5 bases from V and 0 bases from J; junction bases left unmatched: 3. Assay: immunoSEQ multiplex PCR; the TCRdb copy retains only in-frame clones and omits some. Reported are about 140,000 clones; the ten largest clones contain 2.2%. The V gene is TRBV29-1, the J gene TRBJ2-7; TRBD1 matches at 8 bases. The TCR was taken from an adult in good health. The sequenced sample consisted of peripheral blood. The CDR3 nucleotides read TGCAGCGTTCAGGGGGCCTACTCCTACGAGCAGTACTTC. It specifies CSVQGAYSYEQYF.